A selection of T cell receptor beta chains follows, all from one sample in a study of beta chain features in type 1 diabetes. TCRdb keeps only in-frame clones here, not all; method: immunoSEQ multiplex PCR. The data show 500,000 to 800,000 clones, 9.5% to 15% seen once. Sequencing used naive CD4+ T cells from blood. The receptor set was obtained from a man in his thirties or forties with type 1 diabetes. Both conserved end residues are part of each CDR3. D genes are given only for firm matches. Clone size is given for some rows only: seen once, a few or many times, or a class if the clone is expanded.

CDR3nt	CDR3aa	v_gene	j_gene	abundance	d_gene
TGTGCCTGGAGTTCGGGACCCTATGGCTACACCTTC	CAWSSGPYGYTF	TRBV30	TRBJ1-2	few	-
TGTGCCAGCAGCCTCGGACAGGGGTACACTGAAGCTTTCTTT	CASSLGQGYTEAFF	TRBV13	TRBJ1-1	few	TRBD1
TGCAGCGTTGAAGACCCAGGGACAGGGGGGGAGACCCAGTACTTC	CSVEDPGTGGETQYF	TRBV29-1	TRBJ2-5	few	TRBD1
TGTGCCAGCTCACCACCCTCTATCCATGAGCAGTTCTTC	CASSPPSIHEQFF	TRBV18	TRBJ2-1	few	-
TGCAGCGTCCAGGGGGGAGGCAATCAGCCCCAGCATTTT	CSVQGGGNQPQHF	TRBV29-1	TRBJ1-5	few	TRBD1
TGTGCCAGCTCACCACCGTCACAGGGGTACGAGCAGTACTTC	CASSPPSQGYEQYF	TRBV18	TRBJ2-7	-	TRBD1
TGTGCCTGGACCCTTAAGGGGGGCTATGGCTACACCTTC	CAWTLKGGYGYTF	TRBV30	TRBJ1-2	few	-
TGTGCCAGCAGTACTTTACAGGGGCGCTATGAAAAACTGTTTTTT	CASSTLQGRYEKLFF	TRBV6-5	TRBJ1-4	-	TRBD1
TGTGCCAGCTCCCGATTCACCGGGGAGCTGTTTTTT	CASSRFTGELFF	TRBV5-6	TRBJ2-2	-	-
TGCGCCAGCAGCCAAGAGCCGACGGATTTCTACGAGCAGTACTTC	CASSQEPTDFYEQYF	TRBV4-3	TRBJ2-7	few	-
TGTGCCAGCAGCTCCCGGGGGGAGGGCGGGGAGCTGTTTTTT	CASSSRGEGGELFF	TRBV5-6	TRBJ2-2	-	TRBD2
TGCAGCGTTGTCCGCCAGGGAGAGACCCAGTACTTC	CSVVRQGETQYF	TRBV29-1	TRBJ2-5	-	-
TGTGCCAGCAGTTCGTGGACAGGGTCCTACGAGCAGTACTTC	CASSSWTGSYEQYF	TRBV27	TRBJ2-7	few	TRBD1
TGTGCCAGCAGCCCAACAGGGCAGGAGTTCAATGAGCAGTTCTTC	CASSPTGQEFNEQFF	TRBV9	TRBJ2-1	-	-
TGTGCCAGCAGTACCGCAGGGAGTAATAATTCACCCCTCCACTTT	CASSTAGSNNSPLHF	TRBV28	TRBJ1-6	few	-
TGTGCCAGCAGTTTGAGGAGGGGCCATGGGGCAGATACGCAGTATTTT	CASSLRRGHGADTQYF	TRBV27	TRBJ2-3	few	-
TGTGCCAGCAGCTCGGGGGTCGACCAGCCCCAGCATTTT	CASSSGVDQPQHF	TRBV7-9	TRBJ1-5	many	-
TGTGCCAGCAGCGTAGGAGGGGGGCTGGACACTGAAGCTTTCTTT	CASSVGGGLDTEAFF	TRBV9	TRBJ1-1	-	-
TGCGCCAGCAGCTTGGGACCGGTAGCCAAAAACATTCAGTACTTC	CASSLGPVAKNIQYF	TRBV5-1	TRBJ2-4	-	-
TGTGCCAGCAGCGTAGATTCGGCTTCCACCTATGGCTACACCTTC	CASSVDSASTYGYTF	TRBV9	TRBJ1-2	-	-
TGTGCCATCAGTGAGATGAAAGCGGGGGGGCCCACAGATACGCAGTATTTT	CAISEMKAGGPTDTQYF	TRBV10-3	TRBJ2-3	-	TRBD2
TGTGCCAGCAGTCGAGGGAATGAAAAACTGTTTTTT	CASSRGNEKLFF	TRBV28	TRBJ1-4	few	-
TGCGCCAGCAGCTCGCCATCCCCACAGGGTGTAGACACTGAAGCTTTCTTT	CASSSPSPQGVDTEAFF	TRBV5-1	TRBJ1-1	-	-
TGCGCCAGCAGCTGGACCGAAAGCACAGATACGCAGTATTTT	CASSWTESTDTQYF	TRBV5-1	TRBJ2-3	-	-
TGTGCCACCAAATTACAGGGGACCAACGTCCTGACTTTC	CATKLQGTNVLTF	TRBV19	TRBJ2-6	-	TRBD1
TGTGCCAGCAGTGGGGAAATTACAGGCCAGGAAGAGACCCAGTACTTC	CASSGEITGQEETQYF	TRBV2	TRBJ2-5	-	-
TGTGCCAGCAGCTTACGCGGGGGGACGGAGACCCAGTACTTC	CASSLRGGTETQYF	TRBV7-9	TRBJ2-5	once	TRBD2
TGTGCCAGCAGCGTAGAGGGGACTTCGGGTAGACGCGAGCAGTACTTC	CASSVEGTSGRREQYF	TRBV9	TRBJ2-7	-	-
TGTGCCAGCAGAAGACTAGCGGGGGGGAGCACAGATACGCAGTATTTT	CASRRLAGGSTDTQYF	TRBV2	TRBJ2-3	few	TRBD2
TGTGCCAGCAGCTTAGGACAGGGTTCCTACAATGAGCAGTTCTTC	CASSLGQGSYNEQFF	TRBV11-2	TRBJ2-1	few	TRBD1
TGCAGCGTTCGTACAGGGGACACCGGGGAGCTGTTTTTT	CSVRTGDTGELFF	TRBV29-1	TRBJ2-2	-	TRBD1
TGTGCCTGGAGTGCCCGACAGGGATTAGGCAATCAGCCCCAGCATTTT	CAWSARQGLGNQPQHF	TRBV30	TRBJ1-5	few	TRBD1
TGTGCCAGCAGCCAGGGAGGGACTAGCGGGGGCTACGAGCAGTACTTC	CASSQGGTSGGYEQYF	TRBV4-2	TRBJ2-7	few	TRBD2
TGCAGCGTTGGGCAGAGTATGGGCTACACCTTC	CSVGQSMGYTF	TRBV29-1	TRBJ1-2	few	-
TGTGCCAGCAGCTTAACGCCAGTCGGGGTATCCTACGAGCAGTACTTC	CASSLTPVGVSYEQYF	TRBV7-3	TRBJ2-7	-	-